These T cell receptor beta chains were read from a single sample in a study of blood T cell repertoires in COVID-19. Profiled with immunoSEQ multiplex PCR; TCRdb holds only in-frame clones, not every one. Found here are 130,000 to 150,000 clones, roughly 79% of them singletons; the top ten hold roughly 8.7%. Sequencing used peripheral blood. These receptors were collected from a man aged 50-60 years with active or convalescent COVID-19. Both conserved end residues are part of each CDR3. A D gene is named only where the DNA matches it firmly. Not all rows give a size; the values are once, few, many and, for expanded clones, a class.

V,length,J,D,size,DNA,CDR3
TRBV28,13,TRBJ1-4,-,-,TGTGCCAGCAGTGTTTGGGGCCTTGAAAAACTGTTTTTT,CASSVWGLEKLFF
TRBV9,15,TRBJ2-5,-,few,TGTGCCAGCAGCGCCGACGCAGGGGTCAGAGAGACCCAGTACTTC,CASSADAGVRETQYF
TRBV7-3,16,TRBJ2-1,-,-,TGTGCCAGCAAAGAGGGGGGGACTCCGAATAGGGGTGAGCAGTTCTTC,CASKEGGTPNRGEQFF
TRBV19,15,TRBJ2-4,TRBD1,-,TGTGCCAGTAGCCAAACAGGGGGCCCCAAAAACATTCAGTACTTC,CASSQTGGPKNIQYF
TRBV6-5,15,TRBJ1-1,-,-,TGTGCCAGCAGTCCGCAGGGATGGATGAACACTGAAGCTTTCTTT,CASSPQGWMNTEAFF
TRBV5-8,13,TRBJ2-1,-,-,TGTGCCAGCAGAGGACAGTCCTACAATGAGCAGTTCTTC,CASRGQSYNEQFF
TRBV5-1,13,TRBJ2-7,-,-,TGCGCCAGCAGCTGGACCGAAACGGGGGAGCAGTACTTC,CASSWTETGEQYF
TRBV28,15,TRBJ2-7,-,-,TGTGACATCTCCGTTTGCGGCACAGGGAACCACGAGCAGTACTTC,CDISVCGTGNHEQYF
TRBV6-5,14,TRBJ1-5,-,few,TGTGCCAGCAGCCTCTATTATAGCAATCAGCCCCAGCATTTT,CASSLYYSNQPQHF
TRBV29-1,11,TRBJ1-2,-,-,TGCAGCGTTGACGTCTACTATGGCTACACCTTC,CSVDVYYGYTF
TRBV25-1,18,TRBJ2-2,TRBD1,-,TGTGCCAGCAGTGAATGGACTCCCGGGACAGGAGGGGCCGGGGAGCTGTTTTTT,CASSEWTPGTGGAGELFF
TRBV7-9,16,TRBJ1-2,-,-,TGTGCCAGCAGCCCTGCGGTCGGCGGCGGTGCCTATGGCTACACCTTC,CASSPAVGGGAYGYTF
TRBV11-2,18,TRBJ2-2,TRBD1,-,TGTGCCAGCAGCTTAAGGGACAGGGGATTCTTGAACACCGGGGAGCTGTTTTTT,CASSLRDRGFLNTGELFF
TRBV6-5,13,TRBJ1-1,-,-,TGTGCCAGCAGACAGGGAGTGAACACTGAAGCTTTCTTT,CASRQGVNTEAFF
TRBV10-3,13,TRBJ2-7,-,-,TGTGCCATGAACAGGGAGATTCACTACGAGCAGTACTTC,CAMNREIHYEQYF
TRBV19,13,TRBJ1-4,-,-,TGTGCCAGTAGCCTCCAGGCTAATGAAAAACTGTTTTTT,CASSLQANEKLFF
TRBV28,13,TRBJ2-5,-,-,TGTGCCGGGAGGGGGGCTCTCCAAGAGACCCAGTACTTC,CAGRGALQETQYF
TRBV28,11,TRBJ2-3,-,-,TGTGCCAGCAGTGAGGCAGATACGCAGTATTTT,CASSEADTQYF
TRBV27,15,TRBJ2-1,-,-,TGTGCCAGCAGTTTGGGGCCTAGCTCCTACAATGAGCAGTTCTTC,CASSLGPSSYNEQFF
TRBV30,14,TRBJ2-7,TRBD2,-,TGTGCCTGGAGCTTAGCGGGAGGGCCCCACGAGCAGTACTTC,CAWSLAGGPHEQYF
TRBV6-1,14,TRBJ2-4,TRBD1,-,TGTGCCAGCAGTGAAGTTGGGACAGGGAGCATTCAGTACTTC,CASSEVGTGSIQYF
TRBV15,15,TRBJ2-1,-,few,TGTGCCACCAGCAGAGGCGGGACGGCCACCAGTGAGCAGTTCTTC,CATSRGGTATSEQFF
TRBV3-1/TRBV3-2,13,TRBJ1-1,TRBD1,-,TGTGCCAGCAGCTACAGGGGGTCCACTGAAGCTTTCTTT,CASSYRGSTEAFF
TRBV27,14,TRBJ2-7,-,-,TGTGCCAGCAGTTTGGGCAGGGCCTCCTACGAGCAGTACTTC,CASSLGRASYEQYF
TRBV28,15,TRBJ2-3,-,-,TGTGCCAGCAGCAGAGGGGGGGGTATCGCAGATACGCAGTATTTT,CASSRGGGIADTQYF
TRBV6-5,15,TRBJ2-7,TRBD1,-,TGTGCCAGCAGTCCTACAGGGGCAAGCTCCTACGAGCAGTACTTC,CASSPTGASSYEQYF
TRBV19,13,TRBJ1-5,-,-,TGTGCCAGTAGAAGGGGTTTTACTCAGCCCCAGCATTTT,CASRRGFTQPQHF
TRBV7-2,19,TRBJ2-5,-,-,TGTGCCAGCAGCTTAATCCCTTTATCTAGCGCCGGGCCACAAGAGACCCAGTACTTC,CASSLIPLSSAGPQETQYF
TRBV30,12,TRBJ1-5,-,-,TGTGCCTGGAACAGGGGCAATCAGCCCCAGCATTTT,CAWNRGNQPQHF
TRBV10-3,15,TRBJ1-2,TRBD1,-,TGTGCCATCAGTAAGACTCACGGGACAGACTATGGCTACACCTTC,CAISKTHGTDYGYTF
TRBV7-4,18,TRBJ1-1,TRBD1,-,TGTGCCAGCAGCTTAAGGGGACAGGGGCTTTTGAGGAACACTGAAGCTTTCTTT,CASSLRGQGLLRNTEAFF
TRBV28,15,TRBJ2-7,TRBD2,-,TGTGCCAGCACCGTGCCTACGGGAGGGAGCGACGAGCAGTACTTC,CASTVPTGGSDEQYF
TRBV7-3,16,TRBJ2-2,TRBD2,few,TGTGCCAGCAGCCGCCAGGGACTAGCGAACACCGGGGAGCTGTTTTTT,CASSRQGLANTGELFF
TRBV10-3,12,TRBJ2-7,-,-,TGTGCCACCGTATCAGGGGTCTACGAGCAGTACTTC,CATVSGVYEQYF
TRBV7-9,14,TRBJ1-2,TRBD1,once,TGTGCCAGCAGCAAAGGGACAGGGGCCTATGGCTACACCTTC,CASSKGTGAYGYTF
TRBV28,15,TRBJ1-5,-,-,TGTGCCAGCAGTTTAGAGGGAAATAGCAATCAGCCCCAGCATTTT,CASSLEGNSNQPQHF
TRBV6-6,20,TRBJ2-7,-,-,TGTGCCAGCAGTCTCAACGGATACGGGAGCGGCGCGCCGAGAAACTACGAGCAGTACTTC,CASSLNGYGSGAPRNYEQYF
TRBV19,14,TRBJ1-5,TRBD1,-,TGTGCCAGTAGTGGTCAGGGGGCCAATCAGCCCCAGCATTTT,CASSGQGANQPQHF
TRBV6-5,14,TRBJ1-2,TRBD1,once,TGTGCCAGCAGGCGACAGGGGGCCAGCTATGGCTACACCTTC,CASRRQGASYGYTF
TRBV28,14,TRBJ2-7,-,-,TGTGCCAGCAGTTTTAAGACTTTTTCCTACGAGCAGTACTTC,CASSFKTFSYEQYF